These 32 T cell receptor beta chains were sequenced from one sample in a study of vaccination and CD4 T cells after COVID-19. Sequenced with the Oncomine TCR Beta short-read assay was DNA taken from cultured CD4+ T cells. Via MiXCR, TCRdb re-called the PCR reads, giving one row per CDR3 protein. The sample lists over 3,500 distinct CDR3 sequences; less than 25% were seen once. Sample treatment: roughly ten-day PBMC culture with coronavirus spike peptide pools or control peptides (ViraFEST assay). No antigen is known for these receptors. Sequenced input: CD4+ T cells from blood, cultured in vitro. All receptors come from a human donor who had recovered from COVID-19.

This sequence joins TRBV2 and TRBJ1-5; no firm D call. V shed 4 bases and J shed 7 bases, with 8 bases lying between them. From germline, CDR1 is SNHLY and CDR2 FYNNEI. This CDR3 is 12 amino acids long. The CDR3, as DNA: TGTGCCAGCAGTGGCGAGGCGCAGCCCCAGCATTTT. Protein product: CASSGEAQPQHF.

This chain joins TRBV3-1 and TRBJ1-1, with 8 bases lining up with TRBD1. Germline CDR1 reads LGHDT; CDR2 reads YNNKEL (reference sequence). V lost 8 bases, J lost 5 bases, and 7 bases stayed unmatched. The CDR3 has 13 residues. DNA of the CDR3: TGTGCCAGCGCCGGACAGGGTTATACTGAAGCTTTCTTT. Translated, it gives CASAGQGYTEAFF.

Here the CDR3 DNA reads TGCAGTGCTTTGACTAGCGGACTTGCAGATACGCAGTATTTT. The encoded protein is CSALTSGLADTQYF. The V call is TRBV20-1, the J call TRBJ2-3; 9 bases align to TRBD2. The CDR3 covers 14 residues. Germline trimming cut 5 bases from V and 4 bases from J; bases unmatched to any gene: 7. CDR1 is DFQATT, CDR2 SNEGSKA, per germline (reference sequence).

The CDR3 DNA sequence: TGTGCCAGCAGCTCCCTCATGAACACTGAAGCTTTCTTT. Its protein is CASSSLMNTEAFF. The V and J genes are TRBV5-6 and TRBJ1-1; no firm D call. The CDR3 runs to 13 residues. The germline V gene has CDR1 SGHDT and CDR2 YYEEEE. The germline V and J ends were trimmed by 3 bases and 0 bases, with 6 bases remaining between them.

The CDR3 sequence: CASSFVDRDRYGYTF. DNA for the CDR3: TGTGCCAGCAGCTTCGTGGACAGGGATCGATATGGCTACACCTTC. The chain has TRBV5-6 and TRBJ1-2; 8 nucleotides agree with TRBD1. Germline-derived CDR1 and CDR2 are SGHDT and YYEEEE. The V segment lost 2 bases and the J segment 5 bases; nucleotides outside the gene matches: 8. The CDR3 spans 15 residues.

Points on this clonotype: A much more abundant neighbour one base away suggests this may be a read error. J is TRBJ1-2 and V is TRBV6-1; 7 bases fit TRBD1. Losses at the gene ends were 1 base for V and 9 bases for J; bases not matched to a gene: 8. The CDR3 spans 14 residues. Germline CDR1 MNHNS, CDR2 SASEGT. In DNA form, the CDR3 reads TGTGCCAGCAGTGAAGACAGGGGAGGGCATAGCTACACCTTC. The encoded protein is CASSEDRGGHSYTF.

The chain has TRBV27 and TRBJ2-5, with D uncertain. CDR3 length equals 13 residues. V lost 4 bases to trimming and J lost 4 bases, with 10 bases between them. Germline V gene sequence: CDR1 MNHEY, CDR2 SMNVEV (reference sequence). The chain's CDR3 is CASSSNPGETQYF. CDR3 sequence (DNA): TGTGCCAGCAGTTCCAATCCCGGAGAGACCCAGTACTTC.

Turning to this clonotype: One base away lies a much larger clone, so this may be a sequencing read error. The chain joins TRBV6-1 to TRBJ1-5; tentative D call: TRBD1 (5 bases). V was clipped by 8 bases and J by 6 bases, with 20 bases between them. The CDR3 is 15 residues long. Germline-derived CDR1 and CDR2 are MNHNS and SASEGT. This CDR3 is CASGGGGREGQPQHF. DNA for the CDR3: TGTGCCAGCGGTGGCGGGGGGAGGGAAGGTCAGCCCCAGCATTTT.

By share of the sample, this clonotype is medium-sized. The chain carries TRBV2 and TRBJ1-5; 9 positions match TRBD1. The germline CDR1 and CDR2 sequences are SNHLY and FYNNEI. This CDR3 comprises 15 residues. J lost 6 bases, V lost 7 bases, and 10 bases had no gene match. The CDR3 coding sequence is TGTGCCAGCACCGCAGGGGGACAGGGAATTCAGCCCCAGCATTTT. Residues: CASTAGGQGIQPQHF.

This clonotype has only a few counts. The rearrangement uses TRBV7-2 and TRBJ1-2; D is possibly TRBD1 (6 bases). The CDR3 has 13 amino acids. Deletions cut 2 bases from V and 4 bases from J, with 8 bases between. From germline, CDR1 is SGHTA and CDR2 FQGNSA. The CDR3 here is CASSLKQGYGYTF. The CDR3 DNA is TGTGCCAGCAGCTTAAAACAGGGCTATGGCTACACCTTC.

A remark on this clonotype: A single base separates this from a much larger clone, so it may be a read error. The chain recombines TRBV7-9 with TRBJ1-2, with D unclear. Per germline, CDR1 SEHNR and CDR2 FQNEAQ (reference sequence). The CDR3 is 13 residues long. The CDR3 DNA follows: TGTGCCAGCGGCTTGTTATCGGGGTATGGCTACACCTTC. Translating gives CASGLLSGYGYTF.

This clonotype is judged medium-sized. V gene TRBV6-1 combines with J gene TRBJ2-5; either TRBD1 or TRBD2 may fit D (5 bases each). Germline V gene lookup returns CDR1 MNHNS and CDR2 SASEGT. The CDR3 loop spans 14 amino acids. Trimming removed 5 bases at V and 4 bases at J, with 14 bases between. The CDR3 coding sequence is TGTGCCAGCAGTCCTCGGGACGGATTAGAGACCCAGTACTTC. Protein product: CASSPRDGLETQYF.

This clonotype was seen a handful of times. The genes are TRBV6-4 and TRBJ2-2, with a weak D call TRBD1 (5 bases). V lost 6 bases and J lost 5, with 10 bases in between. Germline V CDR1 and CDR2: MRHNA, SNTAGT. CDR3 length equals 13 residues. The CDR3 is CASRPDSTGELFF. The CDR3, as DNA: TGTGCCAGCAGACCCGACAGTACCGGGGAGCTGTTTTTT.

This chain links TRBV20-1 with TRBJ1-1; D perhaps matches TRBD1 (5 bases). Germline CDR1 DFQATT, CDR2 SNEGSKA (reference sequence). The CDR3 runs 12 residues. The ends were cut back, 1 base at V and 6 bases at J, with 9 bases in the middle. The CDR3 region is CSARGLTAEAFF. The CDR3 nucleotides read TGCAGTGCTAGAGGGTTGACAGCTGAAGCTTTCTTT.

Worth noting for this clonotype: An end of the junction does not agree with germline; a read error may underlie this. The chain combines TRBV6-5 with TRBJ1-3; D ambiguous. Germline CDR1 MNHEY, CDR2 SVGAGI. There are 14 residues in the CDR3. The CDR3 bases are TGTGCCAGAAGTTACACTGCCTCTGGAAACACCATATATTTT. Translated, it gives CARSYTASGNTIYF.

This chain connects TRBV6-5 to TRBJ2-7; 11 nucleotides agree with TRBD2. Per germline, CDR1 MNHEY and CDR2 SVGAGI. V dropped 4 bases and J dropped 3; count of bases not matched to a gene: 5. The CDR3 contains 15 residues. The CDR3 reads CASSLGLAAFYEQYF. The CDR3 nucleotides read TGTGCCAGCAGTTTGGGACTAGCGGCCTTCTACGAGCAGTACTTC.

The V call is TRBV5-8, the J call TRBJ2-2; maybe TRBD2 (5 bases). The CDR3 extends over 14 amino acids. Germline V gene sequence: CDR1 SGHTS, CDR2 YDEGEE. Between the trimmed V and J ends, which lost 4 bases and 6 bases, there was a span of 13 bases. This chain's CDR3 is CASSRRGLPGELFF. The CDR3 DNA is TGTGCCAGCAGCCGGAGAGGGCTACCCGGGGAGCTGTTTTTT.

The chain joins TRBV10-3 to TRBJ1-2, with D possibly being TRBD1 (5 bases). The germline V gene has CDR1 ENHRY and CDR2 SYGVKD. The CDR3 loop spans 13 amino acids. V was clipped by 4 bases and J by 4 bases, with 10 bases between them. The CDR3 nucleotides read TGTGCCATCAGTGTAGGGGTACTCTATGGCTACACCTTC. As protein: CAISVGVLYGYTF.

This clonotype has only a few counts. The chain links TRBV19 to TRBJ1-5; TRBD1 might be the D (5 bases). The CDR3 has 13 residues. The germline CDR1 and CDR2 sequences are LNHDA and SQIVND (reference sequence). Trimming left V 5 bases short and J 4 bases short, with 9 bases between. Written as DNA, the CDR3 is TGTGCCAGTAGTTCACAGGCGAATCAGCCCCAGCATTTT. Protein product: CASSSQANQPQHF.

The rearrangement joins TRBV19 to TRBJ2-2; 12 nucleotides agree with TRBD2. The CDR3 extends over 17 amino acids. The trim removed 7 bases at V and 1 base at J, leaving 7 bases unmatched. CDR1 and CDR2 (germline): LNHDA, SQIVND (reference sequence). The CDR3 region has the DNA TGTGCCAGTACCGAGACTAGCGGGGGATTGAACACCGGGGAGCTGTTTTTT. Residues: CASTETSGGLNTGELFF. The whole variable domain, remainder taken from reference TRBV19 and TRBJ2-2, is DGGITQSPKYLFRKEGQNVTLSCEQNLNHDAMYWYRQDPGQGLRLIYYSQIVNDFQKGDIAEGYSVSREKKESFPLTVTSAQKNPTAFYLCASTETSGGLNTGELFFGEGSRLTVL.

The sample holds a few counts of this clonotype. CDR3 protein: CASSERQFEAFF. DNA of the CDR3: TGTGCCAGCAGTGAAAGACAGTTTGAAGCTTTCTTT. V gene TRBV6-1 combines with J gene TRBJ1-1; tentatively, D is TRBD1 (5 bases). The CDR3 consists of 12 residues. V lost 2 bases, J lost 7 bases, and 8 bases lay in between. Germline assignment: CDR1 MNHNS and CDR2 SASEGT.

V and J are TRBV27 and TRBJ1-1, with D uncertain. Per the germline V gene, CDR1 is MNHEY and CDR2 is SMNVEV (reference sequence). The germline V and J ends were trimmed by 6 bases and 10 bases, with 15 bases remaining between them. CDR3 size: 12 residues. The DNA for the CDR3 is TGTGCCAGCAGCCCCCTAGGGAGTAGAGCTTTCTTT. It encodes CASSPLGSRAFF.

This clonotype was observed a handful of times. The V and J genes are TRBV19 and TRBJ1-1; D not certain. The CDR3 sequence is 15 residues long. From germline, CDR1 is LNHDA and CDR2 SQIVND (reference sequence). With 8 bases removed from V and 0 bases from J, the gap between germline ends came to 16 bases. This chain's CDR3 is CASLPGSPMNTEAFF. CDR3 coding DNA: TGTGCCAGTCTACCGGGGAGTCCTATGAACACTGAAGCTTTCTTT.

Relative to its sample, this clonotype is medium-sized (0.01 to 0.1%). The chain couples TRBV6-5 to TRBJ1-5, with D unclear. Looked up from germline, CDR1 is MNHEY and CDR2 is SVGAGI. The CDR3 runs to 13 residues. The V end was cut by 4 bases, the J end by 5 bases, with 9 bases between. This CDR3 reads CASSSYSDQPQHF. CDR3 DNA sequence: TGTGCCAGCAGTTCATATTCCGATCAGCCCCAGCATTTT.

This clonotype was seen more than once but under ten times. The chain has TRBV20-1 and TRBJ2-3; 8 positions match TRBD2. Germline CDR1 DFQATT, CDR2 SNEGSKA (reference sequence). Trimming at V came to 1 base and at J to 2 bases, leaving 2 bases not matched to a gene. The CDR3 loop spans 14 amino acids. The chain's CDR3 is CSARAGGNTDTQYF. In DNA, the CDR3 is TGCAGTGCTAGAGCGGGGGGGAACACAGATACGCAGTATTTT.

The chain couples TRBV6-2 or TRBV6-3 to TRBJ1-2; 8 bases align to TRBD1. The CDR3 runs 14 residues. Germline V gives CDR1 MNHEY, CDR2 SVGEGT. The V gene end was trimmed by 6 bases and the J gene end by 4 bases; junction bases not matched to a gene: 7. The CDR3 reads CASSQTGTGYGYTF. DNA for the CDR3: TGTGCCAGCAGCCAAACCGGGACAGGCTATGGCTACACCTTC.

CDR3 coding DNA: TGTGCCAGCAGTTACTCGAGCGGGTACAATGAGCAGTTCTTC. The encoded protein is CASSYSSGYNEQFF. The chain is built from TRBV6-5 and TRBJ2-1, with TRBD2 as a possible D gene (6 bases). The CDR3 spans 14 residues. Trimming pared 0 bases from V and 4 bases from J, leaving 7 bases between. Germline V lookup: CDR1 MNHEY, CDR2 SVGAGI.

V usage is TRBV27 and J usage is TRBJ1-1, with D hard to call. V was cut by 2 bases and J by 0 bases, with 7 bases left in between. The germline V gene has CDR1 MNHEY and CDR2 SMNVEV (reference sequence). CDR3 length equals 14 residues. CDR3 bases: TGTGCCAGCAGTTTAGGCAACGTGAACACTGAAGCTTTCTTT. Translated, it gives CASSLGNVNTEAFF.

This clonotype was seen a handful of times. The genes are TRBV30 and TRBJ2-7, with 9 bases lining up with TRBD2. The CDR3 sequence is 16 residues long. Trimming removed 2 bases from V and 0 bases from J; junction bases left unmatched: 8. Germline V lookup: CDR1 GTSNPN, CDR2 SVGIG (reference sequence). This chain's CDR3 is CAWSRTRLAASYEQYF. The CDR3 DNA reads TGTGCCTGGAGTAGAACCCGACTAGCGGCCTCCTACGAGCAGTACTTC.

The J gene is TRBJ2-5, the V gene TRBV4-2; TRBD1 matches 9 bases. J gave up 1 base and V 3 bases, and 9 bases lay outside the gene matches. This CDR3 region has 17 residues. Germline CDR1 and CDR2: LGHNA and YNFKEQ. The CDR3 loop reads CASSQWGQGNGQETQYF. CDR3 sequence (DNA): TGTGCCAGCAGCCAGTGGGGACAGGGTAACGGCCAAGAGACCCAGTACTTC.

As to this clonotype: One junction end disagrees with the germline gene, perhaps due to a read error. This chain joins TRBV20-1 and TRBJ2-5; the match to TRBD2 covers 13 bases. The CDR3 has 18 amino acids. Germline CDR1 and CDR2: DFQATT and SNEGSKA (reference sequence). DNA of the CDR3: TGCAGTGCCGGACGTCGGACTAGCGGGGGCCTGAGGGAAGATACCCAGTACTTC. It is translated as CSAGRRTSGGLREDTQYF.

This clonotype occurred a few times. The rearrangement links TRBV6-4 to TRBJ2-1; D remains ambiguous. The V end was cut by 4 bases, the J end by 7 bases, with 17 bases between. The CDR3 has 15 amino acids. The germline gives CDR1 MRHNA, CDR2 SNTAGT. CDR3 sequence: CASSASSASLNEQFF. The CDR3 DNA reads as TGTGCCAGCAGTGCCTCATCGGCGAGCCTGAATGAGCAGTTCTTC.